These 10 T cell receptor beta chains were all obtained from the same sample, sequenced in a study of shared clonotypes between healthy human individuals. TCRdb's table, derived via immunoSEQ multiplex PCR, lists solely in-frame clones and lacks some. The sample records 2 million to 2.5 million clones, 90% to 95% being singletons. The sequenced sample consisted of naive CD4+ T cells sorted from blood. Subset here: CD45RA+ positively selected. Receptors originate from a young man in good health.

The gene calls are TRBV19 and TRBJ2-2; TRBD2 is a possible D gene (5 bases). This CDR3 contains 15 residues. CDR1 LNHDA and CDR2 SQIVND come from the germline V gene (reference sequence). V lost 3 bases to trimming and J lost 6 bases, with 14 bases between them. The CDR3 nucleotides are TGTGCCAGTAGTATTAGGACCGGAGGCGCCGGGGAGCTGTTTTTT. Translating gives CASSIRTGGAGELFF.

This clone has a single count. The CDR3 reads CASSVRVGVEQYF. The CDR3 region has the DNA TGTGCCAGCAGTGTCCGGGTTGGCGTCGAGCAGTACTTC. The chain recombines TRBV2 with TRBJ2-7; D gene unclear. This CDR3 is 13 amino acids long. The germline V and J ends were trimmed by 4 bases and 6 bases, with 13 bases remaining between them. Germline lookup yields CDR1 SNHLY and CDR2 FYNNEI. The full variable domain, with the rest looked up from reference TRBV2 and TRBJ2-7, is EPEVTQTPSHQVTQMGQEVILRCVPISNHLYFYWYRQILGQKVEFLVSFYNNEISEKSEIFDDQFSVERPDGSNFTLKIRSTKLEDSAMYFCASSVRVGVEQYFGPGTRLTVT.

This chain connects TRBV7-2 to TRBJ2-3; D not certain. V lost 6 bases, J lost 3 bases, and 7 bases lay in between. The length of the CDR3 is 12 residues. CDR1 and CDR2 (germline): SGHTA, FQGNSA. DNA for the CDR3: TGTGCCAGCAGGGAATTAACAGATACGCAGTATTTT. It specifies CASRELTDTQYF.

In this sample, this clone turned up a few times. The CDR3: CASSEYSGQPQHF. CDR3 nucleotides: TGTGCCAGCAGTGAATATTCTGGACAGCCCCAGCATTTT. The rearrangement uses TRBV25-1 and TRBJ1-5; D is ambiguous. Germline V gene lookup returns CDR1 MGHDK and CDR2 SYGVNS. This CDR3 is 13 amino acids long. Between the trimmed V and J ends, which lost 0 bases and 7 bases, there was a span of 7 bases.

V gene TRBV4-3 combines with J gene TRBJ2-2; D possibly corresponds to TRBD1 (5 bases). There are 16 residues in the CDR3. Germline CDR1 and CDR2: LGHNA and YSLEER. V lost 3 bases, J lost 5 bases, and 16 bases lay in between. DNA of the CDR3: TGCGCCAGCAGCCACGAATTCCTCCAGGGTACCGGGGAGCTGTTTTTT. It is translated as CASSHEFLQGTGELFF.

This chain uses TRBV19 with TRBJ1-3; D is unclear. Germline-derived CDR1 and CDR2 are LNHDA and SQIVND (reference sequence). This CDR3 contains 19 residues. Trimming took 7 bases from V and 0 from J, leaving 25 bases between them. The CDR3 DNA follows: TGTGCCAGTACCCAAGGAAGCGGAAAGGTATTAATCTCTGGAAACACCATATATTTT. Its translation is CASTQGSGKVLISGNTIYF. The variable domain in full, completed from reference TRBV19 and TRBJ1-3, reads DGGITQSPKYLFRKEGQNVTLSCEQNLNHDAMYWYRQDPGQGLRLIYYSQIVNDFQKGDIAEGYSVSREKKESFPLTVTSAQKNPTAFYLCASTQGSGKVLISGNTIYFGEGSWLTVV.

The J gene is TRBJ1-3, the V gene TRBV6-1; D remains ambiguous. Trimming removed 7 bases from V and 4 bases from J, with 14 bases in between. Germline assignment: CDR1 MNHNS and CDR2 SASEGT. CDR3 length: 14 amino acids. DNA for the CDR3: TGTGCCAGCAAACCCCCTACAGTGGGAAACACCATATATTTT. It is translated as CASKPPTVGNTIYF.

The V call is TRBV5-1, the J call TRBJ2-5, with 9 positions matching TRBD2. V lost 4 bases to trimming and J lost 2 bases; unmatched junction nucleotides: 9. CDR1 is SGHRS and CDR2 is YFSETQ in the germline V gene. The CDR3 runs 16 residues. The CDR3 loop is CASSPALSGGQETQYF. The CDR3 nucleotides are TGCGCCAGCAGCCCGGCCCTTAGCGGGGGACAAGAGACCCAGTACTTC.

J is TRBJ2-7 and V is TRBV11-2; D is unclear. CDR3 length: 12 amino acids. The germline V and J ends were trimmed by 5 bases and 3 bases, with 8 bases remaining between them. Germline CDR1 SGHAT, CDR2 FQNNGV. For the CDR3, the DNA is TGTGCCAGCAGCCCTCTGAGCTACGAGCAGTACTTC. Encoded protein: CASSPLSYEQYF.

The V gene is TRBV28, the J gene TRBJ1-3, with TRBD1 matching 7 bases. In germline, CDR1 is MDHEN, CDR2 SYDVKM. CDR3 length: 13 residues. The V gene end was trimmed by 9 bases and the J gene end by 4 bases; junction bases not matched to a gene: 6. CDR3 sequence (DNA): TGTGCCAGTGAGACAGGGCCCGGAAACACCATATATTTT. It encodes CASETGPGNTIYF.